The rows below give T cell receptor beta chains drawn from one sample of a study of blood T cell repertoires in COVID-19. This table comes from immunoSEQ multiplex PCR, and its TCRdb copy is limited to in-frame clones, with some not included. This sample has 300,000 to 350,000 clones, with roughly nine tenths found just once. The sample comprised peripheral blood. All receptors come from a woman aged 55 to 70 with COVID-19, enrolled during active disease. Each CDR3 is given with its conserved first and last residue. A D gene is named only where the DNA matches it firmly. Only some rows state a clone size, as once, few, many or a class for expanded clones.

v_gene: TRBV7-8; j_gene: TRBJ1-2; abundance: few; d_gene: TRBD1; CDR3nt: TGTGCCAGCAGCCAACGACAGGGCCCCTCACGCTATGGCTACACCTTC; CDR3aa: CASSQRQGPSRYGYTF
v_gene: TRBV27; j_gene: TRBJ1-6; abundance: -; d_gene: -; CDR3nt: TGTGCCAGCGGTTTTATAACGAGCTCCTATAATTCACCCCTCCACTTT; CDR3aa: CASGFITSSYNSPLHF
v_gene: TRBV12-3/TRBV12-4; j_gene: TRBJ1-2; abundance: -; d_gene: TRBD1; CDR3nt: TGTGCCAGCAGTTTGAACAGGGGCTATGGCTACACCTTC; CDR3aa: CASSLNRGYGYTF
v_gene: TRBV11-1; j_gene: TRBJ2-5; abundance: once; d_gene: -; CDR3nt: TGTGCCAGCAGCTTAGCCCCAGTTAGCTCGGGAGAGACCCAGTACTTC; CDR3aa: CASSLAPVSSGETQYF
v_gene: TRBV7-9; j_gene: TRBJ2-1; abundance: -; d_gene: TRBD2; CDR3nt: TGTGCCAGCAGCTTAGACTCCTACCCGGGGGGCTCCTACAATGAGCAGTTCTTC; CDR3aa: CASSLDSYPGGSYNEQFF
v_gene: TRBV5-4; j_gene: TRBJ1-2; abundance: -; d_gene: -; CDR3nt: TGTGCCAGCAGCCGCCTAGTTACGAGACCTAACTATGGCTACACCTTC; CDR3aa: CASSRLVTRPNYGYTF
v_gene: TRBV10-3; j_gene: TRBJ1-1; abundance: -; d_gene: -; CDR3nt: TGTGCCGTTCAAGGAGGGGAATTAACTGAAGCTTTCTTT; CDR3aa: CAVQGGELTEAFF
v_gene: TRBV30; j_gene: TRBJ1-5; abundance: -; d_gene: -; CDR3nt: TGTGCCTGGAGAGGGGCCCGTAGAGGACCCCAGCATTTT; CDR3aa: CAWRGARRGPQHF
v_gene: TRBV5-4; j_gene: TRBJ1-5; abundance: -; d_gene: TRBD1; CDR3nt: TGTGCCAGCAGCGAGGGACAGGGTAGCAATCAGCCCCAGCATTTT; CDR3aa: CASSEGQGSNQPQHF
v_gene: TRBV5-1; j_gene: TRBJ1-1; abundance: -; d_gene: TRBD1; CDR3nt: TGCGCCAGCAGTCTCGGGTGGACAGGGGAAGCTTTCTTT; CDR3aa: CASSLGWTGEAFF
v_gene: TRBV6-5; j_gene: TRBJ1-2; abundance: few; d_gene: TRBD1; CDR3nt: TGTGCCAGCAGTTCGCGGACAGGGGCAGGCTACACCTTC; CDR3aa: CASSSRTGAGYTF
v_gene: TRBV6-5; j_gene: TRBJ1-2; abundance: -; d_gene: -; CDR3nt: TGTGCCAGTAGAAGGGAGGATGACTACTATGGCTACACCTTC; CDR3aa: CASRREDDYYGYTF
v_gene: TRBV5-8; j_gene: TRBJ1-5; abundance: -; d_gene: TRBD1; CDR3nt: TGTGCCAGCAGCCCGGGGAGAGGGGGCGAGAACAATCAGCCCCAGCATTTT; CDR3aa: CASSPGRGGENNQPQHF
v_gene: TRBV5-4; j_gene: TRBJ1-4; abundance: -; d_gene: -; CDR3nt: TGTGCCAGCAGCTTAGGCGGGAGAACTAATGAAAAACTGTTTTTT; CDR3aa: CASSLGGRTNEKLFF
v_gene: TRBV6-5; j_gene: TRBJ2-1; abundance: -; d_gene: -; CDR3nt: TGTGCCAGCAGTTACGGTGCCAGAAACAATGAGCAGTTCTTC; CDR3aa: CASSYGARNNEQFF
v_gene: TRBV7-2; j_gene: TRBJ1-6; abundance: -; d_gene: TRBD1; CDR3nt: TGTGCCAGCAGCCCCCTGACAGGGAGTCATTCACCCCTCCACTTT; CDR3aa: CASSPLTGSHSPLHF
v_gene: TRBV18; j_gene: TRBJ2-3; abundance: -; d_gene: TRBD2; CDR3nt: TGTGCCAGCTCACCGGCGGGACTAGCGGGGGTTAGCACAGATACGCAGTATTTT; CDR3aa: CASSPAGLAGVSTDTQYF